This paragraph reports one T cell receptor (beta chain). The sample belongs to a study of T cell responses to AZD1222 COVID-19 vaccine. Sequenced by immunoSEQ multiplex PCR; TCRdb stores in-frame clones only, minus some. This sample has more than 85,000 clones, with 80% to 90% found just once. The V segment lost 6 bases and the J segment 7 bases; nucleotides outside the gene matches: 14. Per the germline V gene, CDR1 is KGHDR and CDR2 is SFDVKD. The CDR3 totals 16 residues. The sequences come from peripheral blood, collected 28 days after the second AZD1222 dose. V gene TRBV24-1 combines with J gene TRBJ2-1; 7 bases map to TRBD1. The TCR comes from an adult who received the AZD1222 COVID-19 vaccine. DNA for the CDR3: TGTGCCACCAGTAAAATAGGGACAGCCACCCAAAATGAGCAGTTCTTC. Its protein is CATSKIGTATQNEQFF.